Given below is one T cell receptor (beta chain) in context. This sample is part of a study of blood T cell repertoires in COVID-19. On the study more broadly: Some COVID-19 samples were acute and others convalescent; all came from the United States, Italy and Spain.

Clones were read by immunoSEQ multiplex PCR, and TCRdb kept only the in-frame ones, dropping some. The table has some 170,000 clones, about 80% seen once. Germline values: CDR1 KGHDR, CDR2 SFDVKD. This CDR3 has 15 amino acids. With V trimmed by 4 bases and J by 5 bases, 5 bases remained unmatched. The rearrangement uses TRBV24-1 and TRBJ2-5; 11 bases map to TRBD1. The receptor was derived from a woman aged 65 to 85 with acute or convalescent COVID-19. Material: peripheral blood. CDR3 DNA: TGTGCCACCAGTGAGACCGGGACAGGGGGTGAGACCCAGTACTTC. It translates to CATSETGTGGETQYF.